The 8 T cell receptor beta chains below come from one sample, sequenced in a study of blood T cells in healthy people across ages. Together with a sample-barcoded 5' primer, a J-beta primer mix was included in a second PCR lasting about 7 to 11 cycles. TCRdb used MiXCR to reprocess the 5' RACE reads, holding one entry per CDR3 protein. Of some 1.4 million distinct CDR3 sequences listed, about 40% are singletons. Sequenced material: blood. The receptors here all came from a woman between 18 and 29 years old in good health.

Comment on this clonotype: A junction end diverges from the germline sequence, so it may reflect a read error. This chain connects TRBV7-2 to TRBJ2-5; 7 bases map to TRBD2. The CDR3 runs to 13 residues. Germline V CDR1 and CDR2: SGHTA, FQGNSA. In DNA form, the CDR3 reads TGTGTCAGCAGCTTAGTGCGGGAGGAGACCCAGTACTTC. Its translation: CVSSLVREETQYF.

J is TRBJ2-1 and V is TRBV18; possibly TRBD2 for D (6 bases). The J call could be wrong; TRBJ2-7 is a better fit for the DNA end. From germline, CDR1 is KGHSH and CDR2 LQKENI. This CDR3 contains 16 residues. The CDR3 DNA is TGTGCCAGCTCACCACGGTGGGGGGACTCCTACAATGAGCAGTACTTC. It is translated as CASSPRWGDSYNEQYF.

The chain is built from TRBV4-3 and TRBJ2-7, with D tentatively TRBD1 (6 bases). The ends were cut back, 0 bases at V and 7 bases at J, with 19 bases in the middle. Germline V gives CDR1 LGHNA, CDR2 YSLEER. This CDR3 comprises 16 residues. CDR3 sequence (DNA): TGCGCCAGCAGCCAAGATCCCCTAGCTCAGAGGGGGGAGCAGTACTTC. Translated: CASSQDPLAQRGEQYF.

The J gene is TRBJ2-7, the V gene TRBV20-1; D gene uncertain. Trimming took 3 bases from V and 6 from J, leaving 12 bases between them. The CDR3 has 12 amino acids. Germline V gene data show CDR1 as DFQATT and CDR2 as SNEGSKA (reference sequence). CDR3 residues: CSASGSFGEQYF. The CDR3 DNA follows: TGCAGTGCTAGTGGTAGCTTCGGCGAGCAGTACTTC.

This clonotype was picked up a small number of times. This sequence joins TRBV21-1 and TRBJ1-2. TRBV21-1 corresponds to a pseudogene. The CDR3 length is 16 residues. The CDR3 bases are TGTGCCAGCAGCTCCCTTTGGAGGGATTTAGGCTATGGCTACACCTTC. Protein sequence: CASSSLWRDLGYGYTF.

The chain carries TRBV6-2 or TRBV6-3 and TRBJ2-3, with D perhaps being TRBD1 or TRBD2 (5 bases each). V lost 10 bases to trimming and J lost 4 bases, with 18 bases between them. The CDR3 is 14 amino acids. Germline V lookup: CDR1 MNHEY, CDR2 SVGEGT. CDR3 DNA: TGTGCCACCATAAGGTGGGACCGCGCAGATACGCAGTATTTT. Its protein is CATIRWDRADTQYF.

The V gene is TRBV5-1, the J gene TRBJ2-5, with D hard to call. The CDR3 totals 16 residues. Germline V lookup: CDR1 SGHRS, CDR2 YFSETQ. Trimming removed 4 bases from V and 11 bases from J, with 27 bases in between. The CDR3 DNA sequence: TGCGCCAGCAGCCGTAATACTGACTCCTCAAAGAATGAGCAGTACTTC. Amino acids: CASSRNTDSSKNEQYF.

The chain combines TRBV10-2 with TRBJ2-5, with 16 bases matching TRBD2. V trimming: 2 bases; J trimming: 8 bases; junction bases outside the gene matches: 14. The CDR3 has 19 amino acids. Per germline, CDR1 WSHSY and CDR2 SAAADI. CDR3 nucleotides: TGCGCCAGCAGTGAGGTTGGGACTAGCGGGGGGGGCCCTACGAATACCCAGTACTTC. It encodes CASSEVGTSGGGPTNTQYF.